This passage covers 26 T cell receptor beta chains from one sample sequenced in a study of blood T cell repertoires in COVID-19. Repertoires were generated with immunoSEQ multiplex PCR, while TCRdb's copy carries only in-frame clones and drops some. The sample contains around 460,000 clones, roughly 90% of which appear only once. Sequencing used peripheral blood. The origin of the receptors is a man between 18 and 29 years old with COVID-19, enrolled during active disease.

CDR3 coding DNA: TGTGCCACCAGTGATCGGCGGGGGGGCACAGATACGCAGTATTTT. Translated: CATSDRRGGTDTQYF. The chain is built from TRBV24-1 and TRBJ2-3; 8 bases are a match to TRBD2. Germline CDR1 and CDR2: KGHDR and SFDVKD. Trimming cost V 3 bases and J 1 base; bases outside gene matches: 2. The CDR3 totals 15 residues.

The V gene is TRBV6-4, the J gene TRBJ2-3, with D maybe TRBD2 (6 bases). The length of the CDR3 is 14 residues. Deletions cut 2 bases from V and 9 bases from J, with 15 bases between. Per germline, CDR1 MRHNA and CDR2 SNTAGT. The CDR3 region is CASSDQLFSGTQYF. CDR3 nucleotides: TGTGCCAGCAGTGACCAACTCTTTAGCGGAACGCAGTATTTT.

The chain couples TRBV6-6 to TRBJ1-1; D ambiguous. Trimming took off 6 bases at V and 1 base at J, with 9 bases between the two ends. The length of the CDR3 is 13 residues. Germline V gene lookup returns CDR1 MNHNY and CDR2 SVGAGI (reference sequence). As DNA, the CDR3 is TGTGCCAGCAGACATCACGCGAACACTGAAGCTTTCTTT. This gives the protein CASRHHANTEAFF.

The chain couples TRBV5-4 to TRBJ2-1; unclear D gene. The CDR3 spans 11 residues. Trimming took off 4 bases at V and 7 bases at J, with 6 bases between the two ends. CDR1 is SGHNT, CDR2 YYREEE, per germline (reference sequence). This chain's CDR3 is CASSRLNEQFF. CDR3 DNA: TGTGCCAGCAGCCGGTTGAATGAGCAGTTCTTC.

V and J are TRBV14 and TRBJ2-7; D might be TRBD2 (6 bases). The CDR3 sequence is 17 residues long. From germline, CDR1 is SGHDN and CDR2 FVKESK. The ends were cut back, 8 bases at V and 2 bases at J, with 25 bases in the middle. The CDR3 region is CASERGEEGQRAYEQYF. As DNA, the CDR3 is TGTGCCAGCGAACGAGGGGAGGAGGGCCAAAGGGCCTACGAGCAGTACTTC.

The V call is TRBV29-1, the J call TRBJ1-2, with TRBD1 matching over 10 bases. The V segment lost 6 bases and the J segment 6 bases; nucleotides outside the gene matches: 10. There are 14 residues in the CDR3. The germline V gene has CDR1 SQVTM and CDR2 ANQGSEA. The CDR3 here is CSVGGTGELDGYTF. CDR3 sequence (DNA): TGCAGCGTGGGTGGGACAGGGGAGTTGGATGGCTACACCTTC. The full variable domain, its missing parts supplied by reference TRBV29-1 and TRBJ1-2, is SAVISQKPSRDICQRGTSLTIQCQVDSQVTMMFWYRQQPGQSLTLIATANQGSEATYESGFVIDKFPISRPNLTFSTLTVSNMSPEDSSIYLCSVGGTGELDGYTFGSGTRLTVV.

The chain employs TRBV29-1 and TRBJ1-1; TRBD1 matches at 10 bases. The CDR3 has 12 amino acids. Losses at the gene ends were 5 bases for V and 11 bases for J; bases not matched to a gene: 8. Germline V lookup: CDR1 SQVTM, CDR2 ANQGSEA. The CDR3 sequence is CSVTAPGQGAFF. CDR3 DNA sequence: TGCAGCGTTACCGCCCCGGGACAGGGGGCTTTCTTT.

The chain joins TRBV30 to TRBJ2-1, with 9 bases identical to TRBD1. Per the germline V gene, CDR1 is GTSNPN and CDR2 is SVGIG (reference sequence). The CDR3 extends over 15 amino acids. After removal of 2 bases from V and 3 bases from J, the junction contained 5 bases not matched to a gene. CDR3 DNA sequence: TGTGCCTGGAGTTCGGGGACAGGGAGCTACAATGAGCAGTTCTTC. This encodes CAWSSGTGSYNEQFF.

The chain carries TRBV7-9 and TRBJ2-1; 10 bases are a match to TRBD2. V trimming: 5 bases; J trimming: 6 bases; junction bases outside the gene matches: 4. CDR3 size: 14 residues. From germline, CDR1 is SEHNR and CDR2 FQNEAQ (reference sequence). CDR3 amino acids: CASSRTSGLNEQFF. In DNA form, the CDR3 reads TGTGCCAGCAGCCGGACTAGCGGCCTCAATGAGCAGTTCTTC. The full variable domain, in which reference TRBV7-9 and TRBJ2-1 provide the parts outside the CDR3, is DTGVSQNPRHKITKRGQNVTFRCDPISEHNRLYWYRQTLGQGPEFLTYFQNEAQLEKSRLLSDRFSAERPKGSFSTLEIQRTEQGDSAMYLCASSRTSGLNEQFFGPGTRLTVL.

The chain recombines TRBV7-3 with TRBJ1-3; 8 nucleotides line up with TRBD1. V lost 3 bases and J lost 0; bases outside the gene matches: 10. Germline loops: CDR1 SGHTA, CDR2 FQGTGA. This CDR3 region has 18 residues. The CDR3 bases are TGTGCCAGCAGCTTCCGAGACAGGGGCCCCCTCTCTGGAAACACCATATATTTT. It translates to CASSFRDRGPLSGNTIYF.

This clone has only a few counts. This chain links TRBV7-8 with TRBJ1-5; 9 nucleotides align to TRBD1. CDR3 length: 15 amino acids. J lost 5 bases, V lost 6 bases, and 8 bases had no gene match. Per the germline V gene, CDR1 is SGHVS and CDR2 is FQNEAQ. In nucleotides, the CDR3 is TGTGCCAGCAGTTCACGGACAGGGGAATATCAGCCCCAGCATTTT. This codes for CASSSRTGEYQPQHF.

The V call is TRBV14, the J call TRBJ1-2; D is possibly TRBD1 (5 bases). V dropped 0 bases and J dropped 2 bases, with 7 bases sitting between them. The CDR3 has 14 amino acids. Germline V gene lookup returns CDR1 SGHDN and CDR2 FVKESK. CDR3 loop: CASSQDGGNYGYTF. The CDR3 region has the DNA TGTGCCAGCAGCCAAGATGGGGGGAACTATGGCTACACCTTC.

The CDR3 DNA reads TGTGCCACCAGTGCCAGGGTGGGGGATACGCAGTATTTT. Its translation is CATSARVGDTQYF. The genes are TRBV24-1 and TRBJ2-3, with D possibly matching TRBD1 (5 bases). This CDR3 has 13 residues. Germline V gives CDR1 KGHDR, CDR2 SFDVKD. V lost 5 bases and J lost 6, with 11 bases in between.

The chain joins TRBV5-1 to TRBJ2-3; D call uncertain. The CDR3 loop spans 15 amino acids. The germline CDR1 and CDR2 sequences are SGHRS and YFSETQ. V was clipped by 0 bases and J by 4 bases, with 12 bases between them. The CDR3 sequence: CASSLATERADTQYF. As DNA, the CDR3 is TGCGCCAGCAGCTTGGCCACGGAGCGCGCAGATACGCAGTATTTT.

CDR3 DNA sequence: TGTGCCAGCAGTAAACAGGGGCGGCGACACACCATATATTTT. Its translation is CASSKQGRRHTIYF. The rearrangement joins TRBV6-5 to TRBJ1-3, with 7 bases aligning to TRBD1. The V segment lost 5 bases and the J segment 8 bases; nucleotides outside the gene matches: 9. The CDR3 is 14 amino acids. The germline V gene has CDR1 MNHEY and CDR2 SVGAGI.

DNA of the CDR3: TGTGCTAGTGGCCAAGTCAGCTACGAGCAGTACTTC. Protein product: CASGQVSYEQYF. The chain is built from TRBV12-5 and TRBJ2-7, with D unresolved. The germline CDR1 and CDR2 sequences are LGHNT and FRNRAP. The V end lost 6 bases, the J end lost 3 bases, and 9 bases lay between the germline ends. CDR3 length: 12 residues. The full variable domain, rest sourced from reference TRBV12-5 and TRBJ2-7, is DARVTQTPRHKVTEMGQEVTMRCQPILGHNTVFWYRQTMMQGLELLAYFRNRAPLDDSGMPKDRFSAEMPDATLATLKIQPSEPRDSAVYFCASGQVSYEQYFGPGTRLTVT.

The count of this clone is one. The genes are TRBV11-3 and TRBJ1-1; D is ambiguous. Germline CDR1 SGHNT, CDR2 YENEEA. This CDR3 is built from 15 residues. V lost 3 bases, J lost 2 bases, and 13 bases lay in between. The CDR3 bases are TGTGCCAGCAGCTTCGTGACGGGAGTCAACACTGAAGCTTTCTTT. This codes for CASSFVTGVNTEAFF.

This clone came up once. CDR3 residues: CASSEQFRNPPYEQYF. The CDR3 bases are TGTGCCAGCAGTGAACAGTTCAGGAATCCCCCCTACGAGCAGTACTTC. The chain uses TRBV6-1 and TRBJ2-7, with no clear D. Germline V CDR1 and CDR2: MNHNS, SASEGT. The germline V and J ends were trimmed by 2 bases and 2 bases, with 16 bases remaining between them. The CDR3 runs to 16 residues.

The CDR3 here is CASSLGTGYVQETQYF. CDR3 DNA: TGTGCCAGCAGTTTAGGGACAGGGTACGTTCAAGAGACCCAGTACTTC. The chain employs TRBV27 and TRBJ2-5; 9 nucleotides align to TRBD1. The trim removed 2 bases at V and 2 bases at J, leaving 6 bases unmatched. This CDR3 is 16 amino acids long. Germline CDR1 and CDR2: MNHEY and SMNVEV (reference sequence).

The rearrangement joins TRBV2 to TRBJ1-6; TRBD1 matches 7 bases. Per the germline V gene, CDR1 is SNHLY and CDR2 is FYNNEI. CDR3 length equals 15 residues. The junction had 8 bases not matched to a gene; V was cut back by 6 bases and J by 6 bases. CDR3 nucleotide sequence: TGTGCCAGCAGACAGGACAGGCTCCTTAATTCACCCCTCCACTTT. Residues: CASRQDRLLNSPLHF.

This chain uses TRBV5-5 with TRBJ2-5; D is undetermined. The CDR3 has 12 amino acids. Trimming pared 4 bases from V and 5 bases from J, leaving 9 bases between. CDR1 is SGHKS and CDR2 is YYEKEE in the germline V gene (reference sequence). This CDR3 is CASSGIWETQYF. The CDR3 nucleotides are TGTGCCAGCAGCGGCATTTGGGAGACCCAGTACTTC.

The chain has TRBV25-1 and TRBJ2-2; 10 nucleotides line up with TRBD1. CDR3 length equals 16 residues. J gave up 5 bases and V 3 bases, and 6 bases lay outside the gene matches. From germline, CDR1 is MGHDK and CDR2 SYGVNS. The CDR3 reads CASSEGQGMRTGELFF. CDR3 nucleotides: TGTGCCAGCAGTGAGGGACAGGGGATGAGGACCGGGGAGCTGTTTTTT.

Only one count was recorded for this clone. V usage is TRBV2 and J usage is TRBJ2-7; the match to TRBD1 covers 7 bases. Germline V gene data show CDR1 as SNHLY and CDR2 as FYNNEI. The CDR3 consists of 14 residues. Germline trimming cut 6 bases from V and 2 bases from J; bases unmatched to any gene: 7. CDR3 DNA sequence: TGTGCCAGCAGGGAACAGGGGATAACCTACGAGCAGTACTTC. Its translation: CASREQGITYEQYF. Looking up the rest from reference TRBV2 and TRBJ2-7 gives the full variable domain: EPEVTQTPSHQVTQMGQEVILRCVPISNHLYFYWYRQILGQKVEFLVSFYNNEISEKSEIFDDQFSVERPDGSNFTLKIRSTKLEDSAMYFCASREQGITYEQYFGPGTRLTVT.

J is TRBJ1-1 and V is TRBV3-1 (or the pseudogene TRBV3-2); 9 nucleotides align to TRBD1. V lost 4 bases and J lost 0; bases outside the gene matches: 6. This CDR3 has 16 amino acids. Germline V gene data show CDR1 as LGHDT and CDR2 as YNNKEL (reference sequence). The CDR3 DNA is TGTGCCAGCAGCCCCCGTTGGACAGGGGTGAACACTGAAGCTTTCTTT. As protein: CASSPRWTGVNTEAFF.

The chain couples TRBV4-2 to TRBJ2-2; D uncertain. Looked up from germline, CDR1 is LGHNA and CDR2 is YNFKEQ. V gave up 0 bases and J gave up 5 bases, with 4 bases separating them. The CDR3 runs 13 residues. The CDR3 nucleotides read TGTGCCAGCAGCCAAGACCCTACCGGGGAGCTGTTTTTT. Protein product: CASSQDPTGELFF.

Concerning this clone itself: The same CDR3 also results from other DNA sequences found in this sample. This rearrangement joins TRBV20-1 to TRBJ2-7, with D tentatively TRBD2 (5 bases). The CDR3 totals 11 residues. V was pared by 3 bases and J by 4 bases, with 7 bases between. The germline V gene encodes CDR1 DFQATT and CDR2 SNEGSKA (reference sequence). The CDR3 region is CSASSGYEQYF. The CDR3 coding sequence is TGCAGTGCTAGCAGCGGATACGAGCAGTACTTC.